Sequencing of this T cell receptor beta chain was carried out in a study of blood T cell repertoires in COVID-19. Libraries were prepared by immunoSEQ multiplex PCR; TCRdb keeps only in-frame clonotypes and omits some of them. The repertoire holds 200,000 to 250,000 clones, with roughly four fifths as singletons. Input material: peripheral blood. This clonotype was obtained from a man younger than 40 who had recovered from COVID-19.

The CDR3 DNA reads TGTGCCAGCAGCCCTATCTCCTACGAGCAGTACGTC. Translation: CASSPISYEQYV. The V call is TRBV5-8, the J call TRBJ2-7; no definite D call. CDR1 SGHTS and CDR2 YDEGEE come from the germline V gene. Trimming shortened V by 4 bases and J by 0 bases, and 5 bases separated the two germline ends. This CDR3 is built from 12 residues.